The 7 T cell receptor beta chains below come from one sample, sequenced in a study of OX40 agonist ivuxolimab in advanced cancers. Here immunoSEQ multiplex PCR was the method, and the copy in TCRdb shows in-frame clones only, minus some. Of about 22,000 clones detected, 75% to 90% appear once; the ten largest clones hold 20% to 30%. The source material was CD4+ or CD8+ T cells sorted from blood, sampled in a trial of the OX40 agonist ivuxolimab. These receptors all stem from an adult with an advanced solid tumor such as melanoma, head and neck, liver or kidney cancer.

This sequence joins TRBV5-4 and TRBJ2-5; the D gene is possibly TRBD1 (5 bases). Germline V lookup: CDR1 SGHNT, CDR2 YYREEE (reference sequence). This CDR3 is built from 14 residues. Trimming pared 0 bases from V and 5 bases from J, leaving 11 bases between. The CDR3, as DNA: TGTGCCAGCAGCTTGGAGGGGTATCAGGAGACCCAGTACTTC. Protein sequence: CASSLEGYQETQYF.

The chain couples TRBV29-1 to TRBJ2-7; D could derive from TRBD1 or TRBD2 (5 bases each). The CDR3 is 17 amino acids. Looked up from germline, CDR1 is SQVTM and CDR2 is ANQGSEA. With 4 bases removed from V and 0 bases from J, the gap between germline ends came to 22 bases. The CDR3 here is CSVVVREKTRSSYEQYF. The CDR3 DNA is TGCAGCGTTGTTGTCAGGGAGAAAACACGAAGCTCCTACGAGCAGTACTTC.

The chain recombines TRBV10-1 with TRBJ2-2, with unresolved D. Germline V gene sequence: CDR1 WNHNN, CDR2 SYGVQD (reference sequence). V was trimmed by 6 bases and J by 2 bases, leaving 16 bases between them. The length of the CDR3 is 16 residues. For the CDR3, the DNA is TGCGCCAGCAGGGTCTCAGGTACGCCTAACACCGGGGAGCTGTTTTTT. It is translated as CASRVSGTPNTGELFF.

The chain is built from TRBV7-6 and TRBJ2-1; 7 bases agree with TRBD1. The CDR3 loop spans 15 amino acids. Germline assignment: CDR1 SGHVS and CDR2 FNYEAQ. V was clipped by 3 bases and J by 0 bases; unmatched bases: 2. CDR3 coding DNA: TGTGCCAGCAGCTTGGACAGGAGCTCCTACAATGAGCAGTTCTTC. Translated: CASSLDRSSYNEQFF.

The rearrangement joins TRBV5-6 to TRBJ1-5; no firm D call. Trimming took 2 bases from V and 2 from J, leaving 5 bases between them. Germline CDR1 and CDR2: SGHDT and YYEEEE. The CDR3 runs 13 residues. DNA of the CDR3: TGTGCCAGCAGCTTCGGCGGCAATCAGCCCCAGCATTTT. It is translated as CASSFGGNQPQHF.

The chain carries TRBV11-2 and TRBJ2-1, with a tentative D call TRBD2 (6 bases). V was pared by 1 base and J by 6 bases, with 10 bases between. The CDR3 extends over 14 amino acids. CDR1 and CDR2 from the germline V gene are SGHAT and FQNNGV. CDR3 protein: CASSLGGTANEQFF. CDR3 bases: TGTGCCAGCAGCTTAGGGGGGACTGCCAATGAGCAGTTCTTC.

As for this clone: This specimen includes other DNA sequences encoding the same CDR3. The CDR3 reads CASSSRDRGYEQYF. The CDR3 bases are TGTGCCAGCAGCTCTCGGGACAGGGGCTACGAGCAGTACTTC. This chain uses TRBV13 with TRBJ2-7, with 10 positions matching TRBD1. The germline V gene has CDR1 PRHDT and CDR2 FYEKMQ (reference sequence). The CDR3 is made up of 14 amino acids. J was trimmed by 3 bases and V by 4 bases; bases with no gene match: 3.